Listed here are 24 T cell receptor beta chains from one sample, sequenced in a study of Graves' ophthalmopathy and Graves' hyperthyroidism. RNA served as the template for amplifying TCR beta CDR3 regions. The workflow started with a first-round RT-PCR run with HTBI primers and then moved on to a second-round multiplex PCR. TCRdb re-called the multiplex PCR reads through MiXCR, storing one row per CDR3 protein. The repertoire includes 500,000 to 700,000 distinct CDR3 sequences, about 24% of them detected once, and approximately 6.5% sits in the top ten. Sequenced material: peripheral blood. The receptors shown here come from a woman under 30 with stable Graves' hyperthyroidism. Some clones in this sample may be carry-over from other donors' samples.

The gene calls are TRBV24-1 and TRBJ1-5; tentative D call: TRBD1 (5 bases). The germline gives CDR1 KGHDR, CDR2 SFDVKD. This CDR3 spans 14 amino acids. V gave up 0 bases and J gave up 5 bases, with 7 bases separating them. The CDR3 region has the DNA TGTGCCACCAGTGATTTGGCCAGGGATCAGCCCCAGCATTTT. Encoded protein: CATSDLARDQPQHF.

Turning to this clonotype: The conserved phenylalanine or tryptophan is not found at the CDR3 terminus, so this likely reflects a read error. The chain recombines TRBV12-3 or TRBV12-4 with TRBJ2-7, with D possibly being TRBD1 or TRBD2 (6 bases each). V was pared by 3 bases and J by 1 base, with 10 bases between. CDR3 size: 14 residues. The DNA of the CDR3 is TGTGCCAGCAGTTTGAGGGGGGCTTCCTACGAGCAGTACCTC. Its translation is CASSLRGASYEQYL.

This clonotype turned up a few times. One base away lies a much larger clone, so this may be a sequencing read error. This chain links TRBV6-1 with TRBJ2-4, with D possibly being TRBD1 or TRBD2 (5 bases each). The CDR3 extends over 13 amino acids. Germline lookup yields CDR1 MNHNS and CDR2 SASEGT. The CDR3 DNA reads TGTGCCAGCAGAAGGGACCTTGGGAACATTAAGTACTTC. Residues: CASRRDLGNIKYF.

This clonotype occurred a few times. The rearrangement uses TRBV4-1 and TRBJ1-1; D remains ambiguous. This CDR3 has 15 residues. Germline V gives CDR1 MGHRA, CDR2 YSYEKL. V was shortened by 4 bases and J by 1 base, with 13 bases between the two germline ends. Here the CDR3 DNA reads TGCGCCAGCAGCCCCGGACGGATGTCGAACACTGAAGCTTTCTTT. Translation gives CASSPGRMSNTEAFF.

This clonotype was seen more than once but under ten times. In nucleotides, the CDR3 is TGTGCCAGCAGCTTAGGAGAGGACTTCTACTATGGCTACACCTTC. The encoded protein is CASSLGEDFYYGYTF. V is TRBV11-2 and J is TRBJ1-2; no reliable D call. Germline CDR1 SGHAT, CDR2 FQNNGV. With 1 base removed from V and 3 bases from J, the gap between germline ends came to 12 bases. The CDR3 is 15 amino acids. Based on the CDR3 plus reference TRBV11-2 and TRBJ1-2, the full variable domain is EAGVAQSPRYKIIEKRQSVAFWCNPISGHATLYWYQQILGQGPKLLIQFQNNGVVDDSQLPKDRFSAERLKGVDSTLKIQPAKLEDSAVYLCASSLGEDFYYGYTFGSGTRLTVV.

The genes are TRBV12-5 and TRBJ2-7; D might be TRBD2 (6 bases). Germline V gene sequence: CDR1 LGHNT, CDR2 FRNRAP. CDR3 length equals 16 residues. The germline V and J ends were trimmed by 0 bases and 2 bases, with 14 bases remaining between them. The CDR3 loop is CASGLVLTGLTYEQYF. For the CDR3, the DNA is TGTGCTAGTGGTTTGGTACTAACAGGACTAACCTACGAGCAGTACTTC.

This clonotype occurred many times. This sequence joins TRBV18 and TRBJ1-1; a weak D match, TRBD1 (5 bases). The germline V gene has CDR1 KGHSH and CDR2 LQKENI. The V end lost 3 bases, the J end lost 1 base, and 9 bases lay between the germline ends. This CDR3 has 14 amino acids. CDR3 amino acids: CASSPPGRNTEAFF. As DNA, the CDR3 is TGTGCCAGCTCACCGCCAGGGAGGAACACTGAAGCTTTCTTT. The complete variable domain, with remaining parts taken from reference TRBV18 and TRBJ1-1, reads NAGVMQNPRHLVRRRGQEARLRCSPMKGHSHVYWYRQLPEEGLKFMVYLQKENIIDESGMPKERFSAEFPKEGPSILRIQQVVRGDSAAYFCASSPPGRNTEAFFGQGTRLTVV.

This clonotype was seen repeatedly, ten times or more. The V and J genes are TRBV28 and TRBJ1-3; D is perhaps TRBD1 (5 bases). The CDR3 runs to 14 residues. Germline V gives CDR1 MDHEN, CDR2 SYDVKM. The V and J ends lost 4 bases and 4 bases respectively, with 11 bases between them. The CDR3 DNA sequence: TGTGCCAGCAGTTACGGGACGACAGGAAACACCATATATTTT. This codes for CASSYGTTGNTIYF.

There are many counts of this clonotype. This chain connects TRBV24-1 to TRBJ2-5, with 7 bases lining up with TRBD1. Trimming at V came to 3 bases and at J to 1 base, leaving 10 bases not matched to a gene. Germline loops: CDR1 KGHDR, CDR2 SFDVKD. This CDR3 is built from 17 residues. CDR3 coding DNA: TGTGCCACCAGTGATCGGGGCACATCAGGGGGCCAAGAGACCCAGTACTTC. Protein sequence: CATSDRGTSGGQETQYF.

This chain links TRBV6-1 with TRBJ2-7; 7 nucleotides line up with TRBD2. With V trimmed by 7 bases and J by 2 bases, 8 bases remained unmatched. CDR3 length: 14 amino acids. Germline-derived CDR1 and CDR2 are MNHNS and SASEGT. The CDR3 region is CASKPSGVAYEQYF. The CDR3 region has the DNA TGTGCCAGCAAACCGAGCGGGGTGGCCTACGAGCAGTACTTC.

This clonotype was seen at least ten times. J is TRBJ1-5 and V is TRBV29-1, with TRBD1 matching 9 bases. Germline values: CDR1 SQVTM, CDR2 ANQGSEA. The ends lost 7 bases at V and 5 bases at J; junction bases unmatched: 3. This CDR3 is 12 amino acids long. The DNA of the CDR3 is TGCAGCGCGGGACAGGGCGATCAGCCCCAGCATTTT. Translation: CSAGQGDQPQHF.

This clonotype was seen a handful of times. The chain employs TRBV4-2 and TRBJ2-7; D unclear. The CDR3 consists of 13 residues. Between the trimmed V and J ends, which lost 2 bases and 6 bases, there was a span of 11 bases. Germline CDR1 reads LGHNA; CDR2 reads YNFKEQ. The CDR3 loop is CASSQFDPSEQYF. The CDR3 DNA reads as TGTGCCAGCAGCCAATTCGATCCTTCCGAGCAGTACTTC.

This clonotype was seen repeatedly, ten times or more. The DNA of the CDR3 is TGTGCCAGCAACCCCCGGGGGGTGACAACTAATTCACCCCTCCACTTT. The encoded protein is CASNPRGVTTNSPLHF. The chain recombines TRBV2 with TRBJ1-6; D perhaps matches TRBD1 (5 bases). The V end was cut by 7 bases, the J end by 6 bases, with 19 bases between. The CDR3 extends over 16 amino acids. CDR1 and CDR2 from the germline V gene are SNHLY and FYNNEI.

This clonotype was observed many times. The rearrangement joins TRBV20-1 to TRBJ2-5; D may be TRBD2 (6 bases). The CDR3 totals 17 residues. CDR1 is DFQATT, CDR2 SNEGSKA, per germline (reference sequence). Trimming stripped 0 bases from V and 5 bases from J, with 22 bases between. The CDR3: CSARDRGQGGFRETQYF. The DNA for the CDR3 is TGCAGTGCTAGAGATCGTGGTCAGGGAGGCTTCCGGGAGACCCAGTACTTC.

This clonotype appeared many times. The J gene is TRBJ2-7, the V gene TRBV27, with D possibly called TRBD1 or TRBD2 (5 bases each). Germline V gene lookup returns CDR1 MNHEY and CDR2 SMNVEV (reference sequence). This CDR3 contains 14 residues. V dropped 6 bases and J dropped 3 bases, with 15 bases sitting between them. CDR3 residues: CASSHTGASYEQYF. CDR3 nucleotides: TGTGCCAGCAGCCACACCGGGGCCAGCTACGAGCAGTACTTC.

The gene calls are TRBV5-1 and TRBJ2-2; D may be TRBD1 (5 bases). The V end was cut by 1 base, the J end by 0 bases, with 10 bases between. The CDR3 contains 16 residues. Germline V gene sequence: CDR1 SGHRS, CDR2 YFSETQ. CDR3 bases: TGCGCCAGCAGCTTGACGACAGTGACGAACACCGGGGAGCTGTTTTTT. As protein: CASSLTTVTNTGELFF.

The V call is TRBV5-1, the J call TRBJ1-1; 10 bases are a match to TRBD1. Germline V gene data show CDR1 as SGHRS and CDR2 as YFSETQ. CDR3 length: 17 residues. Unmatched junction bases numbered 9, after V lost 0 bases and J lost 4 bases. The CDR3 region is CASSLETGGVLFTEAFF. The CDR3 DNA sequence: TGCGCCAGCAGCTTGGAGACAGGGGGCGTTTTATTCACTGAAGCTTTCTTT.

As to this clonotype: Sequence at one end of the junction differs from germline and may be a read error. The chain combines TRBV29-1 with TRBJ2-7; D is unclear. The V gene's germline CDR1 is SQVTM and CDR2 ANQGSEA. CDR3 length equals 11 residues. The CDR3 region has the DNA TGCAGCATGACGACACCCTACGATCAGTACTTC. It specifies CSMTTPYDQYF.

This clonotype was recorded many times. The V call is TRBV5-1, the J call TRBJ1-1, with a possible D match to TRBD1 (5 bases). The germline V gene encodes CDR1 SGHRS and CDR2 YFSETQ. Trimming stripped 0 bases from V and 5 bases from J, with 14 bases between. CDR3 length: 15 amino acids. CDR3 residues: CASSLERGGQTEAFF. The CDR3 DNA is TGCGCCAGCAGCTTGGAACGCGGGGGTCAAACTGAAGCTTTCTTT.

In its sample, this clonotype was seen many times. One end of the junction is discordant with germline, which a read error may explain. The chain combines TRBV6-5 with TRBJ2-4; D is perhaps TRBD1 (5 bases). The CDR3 has 14 residues. Germline V gene lookup returns CDR1 MNHEY and CDR2 SVGAGI. The CDR3 nucleotides are TGTGCCAGCAGTTATGGGGCTAGTTTTAGCATTAAGTACTTC. Translating gives CASSYGASFSIKYF.

This clonotype has at least ten counts. The chain recombines TRBV2 with TRBJ1-2; D may be TRBD1 (5 bases). The length of the CDR3 is 13 residues. V dropped 6 bases and J dropped 4 bases, with 12 bases sitting between them. Germline V lookup: CDR1 SNHLY, CDR2 FYNNEI. The CDR3 nucleotides read TGTGCCAGCAGGGTCGGGACGGCCTATGGCTACACCTTC. Translated, it gives CASRVGTAYGYTF.

This clonotype was detected ten times or more. This chain uses TRBV9 with TRBJ1-2; D is possibly TRBD1 (6 bases). Per germline, CDR1 SGDLS and CDR2 YYNGEE. V dropped 3 bases and J dropped 0 bases, with 9 bases sitting between them. The CDR3 spans 14 residues. The CDR3, as DNA: TGTGCCAGCAGCGAGGGACAAACTAACTATGGCTACACCTTC. Its protein is CASSEGQTNYGYTF.

This chain joins TRBV7-7 and TRBJ2-5; 9 nucleotides line up with TRBD2. Looked up from germline, CDR1 is SSHAT and CDR2 is FNYEAQ (reference sequence). The CDR3 is 13 amino acids. V lost 1 base, J lost 7 bases, and 1 base stayed unmatched. CDR3 nucleotide sequence: TGTGCCAGCAGCTTAGAAGCGGGGGGGACCCAGTACTTC. Translated: CASSLEAGGTQYF. Filled out from reference TRBV7-7 and TRBJ2-5, the complete variable domain reads GAGVSQSPRYKVTKRGQDVTLRCDPISSHATLYWYQQALGQGPEFLTYFNYEAQPDKSGLPSDRFSAERPEGSISTLTIQRTEQRDSAMYRCASSLEAGGTQYFGPGTRLLVL.

The chain uses TRBV29-1 and TRBJ2-5; D not certain. The CDR3 runs to 12 residues. V was trimmed by 3 bases and J by 5 bases, leaving 10 bases between them. In germline, CDR1 is SQVTM, CDR2 ANQGSEA. This CDR3 is CSVESGPETQYF. In nucleotides, the CDR3 is TGCAGCGTTGAGTCGGGCCCGGAGACCCAGTACTTC.